This T cell receptor beta chain is from a study of shared clonotypes between healthy human individuals. Repertoires were generated with immunoSEQ multiplex PCR, while TCRdb's copy carries only in-frame clones and drops some. Of about 550,000 clones in the sample, 95% to 96% were seen once. Naive CD8 cells lacked CD45RO, underwent positive selection for CCR7 and left out terminally differentiated effector memory CD45RA+ cells. This receptor was taken from a woman aged 25 to 39 in good health. Sequencing used naive CD8+ T cells sorted from blood.

The CDR3 coding sequence is TGTGCCAGCATCCCCCGGGACAGGGATGAGACCCAGTACTTC. Protein product: CASIPRDRDETQYF. V gene TRBV21-1 combines with J gene TRBJ2-5; TRBD1 reflects the table's D call only, with no check against the DNA. TRBV21-1 is a documented pseudogene. CDR3 size: 14 residues.